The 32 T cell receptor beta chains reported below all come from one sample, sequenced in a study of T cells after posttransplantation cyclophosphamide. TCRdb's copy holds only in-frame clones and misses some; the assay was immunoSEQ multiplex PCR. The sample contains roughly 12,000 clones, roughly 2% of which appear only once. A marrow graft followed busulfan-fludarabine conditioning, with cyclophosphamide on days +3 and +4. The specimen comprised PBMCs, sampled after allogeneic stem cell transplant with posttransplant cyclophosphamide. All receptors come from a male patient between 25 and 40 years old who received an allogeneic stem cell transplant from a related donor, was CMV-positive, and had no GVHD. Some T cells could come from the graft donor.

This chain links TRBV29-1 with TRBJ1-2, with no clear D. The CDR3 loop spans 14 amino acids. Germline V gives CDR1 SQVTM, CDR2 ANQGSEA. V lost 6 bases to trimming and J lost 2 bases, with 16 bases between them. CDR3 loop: CSVHLGNSNYGYTF. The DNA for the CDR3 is TGCAGCGTCCATCTCGGGAACAGCAACTATGGCTACACCTTC. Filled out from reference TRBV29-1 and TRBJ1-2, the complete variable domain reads SAVISQKPSRDICQRGTSLTIQCQVDSQVTMMFWYRQQPGQSLTLIATANQGSEATYESGFVIDKFPISRPNLTFSTLTVSNMSPEDSSIYLCSVHLGNSNYGYTFGSGTRLTVV.

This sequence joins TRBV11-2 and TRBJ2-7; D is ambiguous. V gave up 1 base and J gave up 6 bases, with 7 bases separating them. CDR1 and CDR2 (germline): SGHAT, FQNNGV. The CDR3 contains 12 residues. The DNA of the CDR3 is TGTGCCAGCAGCTTAGTCAGGTCCGAGCAGTACTTC. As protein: CASSLVRSEQYF.

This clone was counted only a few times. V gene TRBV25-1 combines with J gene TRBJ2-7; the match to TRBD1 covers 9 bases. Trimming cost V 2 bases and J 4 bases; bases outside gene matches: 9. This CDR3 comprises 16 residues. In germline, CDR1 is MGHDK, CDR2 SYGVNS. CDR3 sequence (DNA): TGTGCCAGCAGTGAAGCTTTTGGACAGGGGCAGTACGAGCAGTACTTC. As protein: CASSEAFGQGQYEQYF.

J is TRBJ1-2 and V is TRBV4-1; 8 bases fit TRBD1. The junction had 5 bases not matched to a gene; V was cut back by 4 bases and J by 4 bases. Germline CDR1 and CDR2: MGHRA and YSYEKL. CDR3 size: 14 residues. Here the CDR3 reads CASSLGQGAYGYTF. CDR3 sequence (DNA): TGCGCCAGCAGCCTCGGACAGGGAGCCTATGGCTACACCTTC.

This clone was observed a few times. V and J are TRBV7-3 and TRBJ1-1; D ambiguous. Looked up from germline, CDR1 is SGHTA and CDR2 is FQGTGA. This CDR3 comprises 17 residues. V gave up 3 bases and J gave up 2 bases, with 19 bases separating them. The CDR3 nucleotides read TGTGCCAGCAGCTTCTCCGTATTATCCGGGGAAAACACTGAAGCTTTCTTT. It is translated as CASSFSVLSGENTEAFF.

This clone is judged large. DNA of the CDR3: TGTGCCAGTAGTATACGGGGAAAGACTAATGAAAAACTGTTTTTT. Translated, it gives CASSIRGKTNEKLFF. The chain combines TRBV19 with TRBJ1-4; no firm D call. CDR3 size: 15 residues. Trimming shortened V by 2 bases and J by 2 bases, and 9 bases separated the two germline ends. In germline, CDR1 is LNHDA, CDR2 SQIVND (reference sequence).

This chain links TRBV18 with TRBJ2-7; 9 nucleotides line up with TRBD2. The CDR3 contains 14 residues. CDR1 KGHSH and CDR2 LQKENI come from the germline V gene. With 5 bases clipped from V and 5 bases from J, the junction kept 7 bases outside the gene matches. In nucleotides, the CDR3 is TGTGCCAGCTCAACGGGCGGGAGGGTGGACGAGCAGTACTTC. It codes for CASSTGGRVDEQYF.

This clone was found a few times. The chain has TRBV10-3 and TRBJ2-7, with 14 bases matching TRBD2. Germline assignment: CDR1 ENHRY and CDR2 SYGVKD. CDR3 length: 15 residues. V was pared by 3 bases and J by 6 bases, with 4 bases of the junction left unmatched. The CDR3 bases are TGTGCCATCAGTGACTCCGGGACTAGCGGGAGCGAGCAGTACTTC. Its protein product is CAISDSGTSGSEQYF.

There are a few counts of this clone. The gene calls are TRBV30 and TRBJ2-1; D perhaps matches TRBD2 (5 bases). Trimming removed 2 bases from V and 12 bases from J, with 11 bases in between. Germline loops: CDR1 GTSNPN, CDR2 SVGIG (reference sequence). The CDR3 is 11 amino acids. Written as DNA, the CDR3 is TGTGCCTGGAGTACCCCGGGAAGGCAGTTCTTC. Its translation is CAWSTPGRQFF.

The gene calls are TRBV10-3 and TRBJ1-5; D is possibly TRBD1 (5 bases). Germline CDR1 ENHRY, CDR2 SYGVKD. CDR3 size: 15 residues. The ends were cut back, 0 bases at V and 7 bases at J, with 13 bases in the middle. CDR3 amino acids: CAISESWGRRQPQHF. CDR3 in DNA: TGTGCCATCAGTGAGTCGTGGGGCCGGCGACAGCCCCAGCATTTT.

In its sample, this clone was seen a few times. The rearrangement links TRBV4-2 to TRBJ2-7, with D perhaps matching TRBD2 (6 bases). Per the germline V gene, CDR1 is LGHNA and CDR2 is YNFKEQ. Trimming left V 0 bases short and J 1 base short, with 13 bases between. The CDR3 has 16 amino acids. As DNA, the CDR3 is TGTGCCAGCAGCCAAGATCTGGGACTGCTATCCTACGAGCAGTACTTC. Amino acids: CASSQDLGLLSYEQYF.

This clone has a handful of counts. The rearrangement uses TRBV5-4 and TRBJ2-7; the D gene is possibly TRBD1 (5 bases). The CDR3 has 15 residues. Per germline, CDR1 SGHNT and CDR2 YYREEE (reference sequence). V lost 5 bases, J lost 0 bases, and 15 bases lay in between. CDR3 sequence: CASRSWAGSSYEQYF. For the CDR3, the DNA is TGTGCCAGCAGATCCTGGGCAGGGTCCTCCTACGAGCAGTACTTC.

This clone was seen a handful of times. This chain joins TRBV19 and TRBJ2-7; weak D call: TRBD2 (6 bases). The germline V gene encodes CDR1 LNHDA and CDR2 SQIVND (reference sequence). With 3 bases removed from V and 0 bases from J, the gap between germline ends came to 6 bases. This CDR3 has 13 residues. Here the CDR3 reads CASSIGGSYEQYF. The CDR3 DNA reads TGTGCCAGTAGTATCGGGGGCTCCTACGAGCAGTACTTC.

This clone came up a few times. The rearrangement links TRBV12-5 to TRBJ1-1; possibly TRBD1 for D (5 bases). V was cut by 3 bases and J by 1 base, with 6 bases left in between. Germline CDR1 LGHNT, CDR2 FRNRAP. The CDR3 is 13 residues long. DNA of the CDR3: TGTGCTAGTGGTTTTGACAGGAACACTGAAGCTTTCTTT. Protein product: CASGFDRNTEAFF.

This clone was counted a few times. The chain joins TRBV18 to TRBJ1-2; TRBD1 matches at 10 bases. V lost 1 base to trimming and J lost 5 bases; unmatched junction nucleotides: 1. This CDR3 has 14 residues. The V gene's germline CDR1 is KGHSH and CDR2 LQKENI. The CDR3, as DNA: TGTGCCAGCTCACCACGGACAGGGGGATATGGCTACACCTTC. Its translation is CASSPRTGGYGYTF.

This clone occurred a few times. The CDR3: CASSQHSLAGGFNEQFF. The DNA for the CDR3 is TGTGCCAGCAGCCAGCACTCACTAGCGGGAGGCTTTAATGAGCAGTTCTTC. The chain combines TRBV4-2 with TRBJ2-1; 12 bases line up with TRBD2. The CDR3 has 17 residues. Unmatched junction bases numbered 10, after V lost 3 bases and J lost 7 bases. Germline values: CDR1 LGHNA, CDR2 YNFKEQ.

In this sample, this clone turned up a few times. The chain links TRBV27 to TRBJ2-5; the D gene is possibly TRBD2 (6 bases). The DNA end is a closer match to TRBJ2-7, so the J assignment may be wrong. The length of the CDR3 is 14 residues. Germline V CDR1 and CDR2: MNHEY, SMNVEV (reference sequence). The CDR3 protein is CASSLAGNYYEQYF. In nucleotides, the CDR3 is TGTGCCAGCAGTTTAGCGGGGAACTATTACGAGCAGTACTTC.

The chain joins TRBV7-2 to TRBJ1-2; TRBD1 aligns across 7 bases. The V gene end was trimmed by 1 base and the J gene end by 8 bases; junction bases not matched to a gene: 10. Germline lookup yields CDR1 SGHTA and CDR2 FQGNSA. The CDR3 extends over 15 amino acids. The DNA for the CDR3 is TGTGCCAGCAGCTTAGGCGGGACAGCATCTAGGGGCTACACCTTC. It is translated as CASSLGGTASRGYTF.

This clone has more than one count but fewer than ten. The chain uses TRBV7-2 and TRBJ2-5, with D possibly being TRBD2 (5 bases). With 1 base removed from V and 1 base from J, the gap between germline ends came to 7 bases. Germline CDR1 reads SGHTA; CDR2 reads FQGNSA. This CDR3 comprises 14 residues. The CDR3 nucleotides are TGTGCCAGCAGCTTAGGCGGACTCCAAGAGACCCAGTACTTC. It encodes CASSLGGLQETQYF.

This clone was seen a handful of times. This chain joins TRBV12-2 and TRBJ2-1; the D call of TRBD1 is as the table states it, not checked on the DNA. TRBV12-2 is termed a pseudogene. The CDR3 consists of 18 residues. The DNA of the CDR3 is TGTGCAAGTCGCTTAATAAGGGGACAGGGCAACTCCTACAATGAGCAGTTCTTC. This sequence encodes CASRLIRGQGNSYNEQFF.

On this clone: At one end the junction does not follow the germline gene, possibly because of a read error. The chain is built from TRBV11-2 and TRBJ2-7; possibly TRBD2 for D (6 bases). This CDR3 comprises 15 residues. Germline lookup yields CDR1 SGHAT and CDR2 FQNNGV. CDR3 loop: CANSLVAGGAYEQYF. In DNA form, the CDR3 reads TGTGCCAACAGCTTAGTGGCCGGGGGTGCGTACGAGCAGTACTTC.

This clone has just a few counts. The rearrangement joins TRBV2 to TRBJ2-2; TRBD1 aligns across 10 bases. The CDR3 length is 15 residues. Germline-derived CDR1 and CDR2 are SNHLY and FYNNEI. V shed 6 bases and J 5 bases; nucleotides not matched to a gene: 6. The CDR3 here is CASSQRTGGTGELFF. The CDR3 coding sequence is TGTGCCAGCAGCCAAAGGACAGGGGGGACCGGGGAGCTGTTTTTT.

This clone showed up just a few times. CDR3 loop: CASSVGVGGEETQYF. The CDR3 coding sequence is TGTGCCAGCAGCGTAGGCGTCGGCGGGGAAGAGACCCAGTACTTC. J is TRBJ2-5 and V is TRBV9; a possible D gene is TRBD2 (6 bases). Germline CDR1 reads SGDLS; CDR2 reads YYNGEE. Trimming stripped 0 bases from V and 3 bases from J, with 12 bases between. CDR3 length equals 15 residues.

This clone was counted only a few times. This chain's CDR3 is CASSLEGALWAQYF. CDR3 nucleotide sequence: TGCGCCAGCAGCTTGGAGGGGGCTTTGTGGGCCCAGTACTTC. The V and J genes are TRBV5-1 and TRBJ2-5, with 7 bases aligning to TRBD1. With 0 bases clipped from V and 9 bases from J, the junction kept 8 bases outside the gene matches. Germline CDR1 is SGHRS and CDR2 is YFSETQ. CDR3 length equals 14 residues. Together with reference TRBV5-1 and TRBJ2-5, the CDR3 gives the full variable domain: KAGVTQTPRYLIKTRGQQVTLSCSPISGHRSVSWYQQTPGQGLQFLFEYFSETQRNKGNFPGRFSGRQFSNSRSEMNVSTLELGDSALYLCASSLEGALWAQYFGPGTRLLVL.

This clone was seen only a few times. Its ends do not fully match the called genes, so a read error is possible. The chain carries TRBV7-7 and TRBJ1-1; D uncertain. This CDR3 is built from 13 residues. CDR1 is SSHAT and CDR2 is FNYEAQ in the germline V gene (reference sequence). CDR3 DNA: TGTGCTAGCAGCTTGAGGGAAGATACTGAAGCTTTCTTT. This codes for CASSLREDTEAFF.

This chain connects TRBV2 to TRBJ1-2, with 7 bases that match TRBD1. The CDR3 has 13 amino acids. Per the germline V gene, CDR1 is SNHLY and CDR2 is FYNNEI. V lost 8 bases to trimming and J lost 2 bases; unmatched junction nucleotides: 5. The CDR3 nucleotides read TGTGCCAGCGAGACGGACAGGAACTATGGCTACACCTTC. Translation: CASETDRNYGYTF.

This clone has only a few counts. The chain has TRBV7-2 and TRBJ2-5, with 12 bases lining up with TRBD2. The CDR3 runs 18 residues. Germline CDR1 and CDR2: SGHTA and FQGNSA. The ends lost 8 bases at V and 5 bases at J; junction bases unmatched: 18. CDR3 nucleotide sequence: TGTGCCAGCCAATTCACCGGGGCTAGCGGGAGGGCCTATGAGACCCAGTACTTC. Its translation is CASQFTGASGRAYETQYF.

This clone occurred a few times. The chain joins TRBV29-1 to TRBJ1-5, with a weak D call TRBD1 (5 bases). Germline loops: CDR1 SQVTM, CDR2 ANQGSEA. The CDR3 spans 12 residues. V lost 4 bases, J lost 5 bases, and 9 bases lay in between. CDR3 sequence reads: CSVGARDQPQHF. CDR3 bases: TGCAGCGTTGGAGCCAGGGATCAGCCCCAGCATTTT.

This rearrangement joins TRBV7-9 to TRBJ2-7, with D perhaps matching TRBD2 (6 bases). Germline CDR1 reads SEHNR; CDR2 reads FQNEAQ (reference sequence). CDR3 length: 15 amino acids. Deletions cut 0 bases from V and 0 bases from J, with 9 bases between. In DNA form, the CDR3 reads TGTGCCAGCAGCTTAGCGCGGGATACCTCCTACGAGCAGTACTTC. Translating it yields CASSLARDTSYEQYF.

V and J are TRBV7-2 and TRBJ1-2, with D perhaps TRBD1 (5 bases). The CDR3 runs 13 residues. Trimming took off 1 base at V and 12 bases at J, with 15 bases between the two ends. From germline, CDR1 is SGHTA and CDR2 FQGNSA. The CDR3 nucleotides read TGTGCCAGCAGCTTAGTTAGGGGCGCGTTTAACACCTTC. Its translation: CASSLVRGAFNTF.

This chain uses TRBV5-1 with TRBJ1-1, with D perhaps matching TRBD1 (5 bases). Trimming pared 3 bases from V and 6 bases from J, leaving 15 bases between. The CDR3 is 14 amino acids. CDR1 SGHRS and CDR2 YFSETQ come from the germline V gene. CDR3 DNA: TGCGCCAGCAGCTCTATCCAAGGGGTCGCTGAAGCTTTCTTT. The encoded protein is CASSSIQGVAEAFF.

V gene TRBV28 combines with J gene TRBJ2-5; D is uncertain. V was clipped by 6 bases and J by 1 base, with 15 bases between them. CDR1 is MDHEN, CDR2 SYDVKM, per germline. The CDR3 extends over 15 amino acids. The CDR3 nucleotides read TGTGCCAGCAGAGGCACTACACCGAGCCAAGAGACCCAGTACTTC. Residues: CASRGTTPSQETQYF.